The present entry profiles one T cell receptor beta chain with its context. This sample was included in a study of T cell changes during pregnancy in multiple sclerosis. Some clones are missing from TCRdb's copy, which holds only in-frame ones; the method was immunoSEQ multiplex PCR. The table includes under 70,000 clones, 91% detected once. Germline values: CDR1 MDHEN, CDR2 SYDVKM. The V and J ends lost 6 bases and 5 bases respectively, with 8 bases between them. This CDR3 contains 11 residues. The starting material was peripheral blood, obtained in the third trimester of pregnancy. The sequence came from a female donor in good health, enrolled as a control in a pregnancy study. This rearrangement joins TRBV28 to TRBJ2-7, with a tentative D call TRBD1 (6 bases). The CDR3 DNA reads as TGTGCCAGCAGCTGGGACAACGAGCAGTACTTC. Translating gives CASSWDNEQYF.